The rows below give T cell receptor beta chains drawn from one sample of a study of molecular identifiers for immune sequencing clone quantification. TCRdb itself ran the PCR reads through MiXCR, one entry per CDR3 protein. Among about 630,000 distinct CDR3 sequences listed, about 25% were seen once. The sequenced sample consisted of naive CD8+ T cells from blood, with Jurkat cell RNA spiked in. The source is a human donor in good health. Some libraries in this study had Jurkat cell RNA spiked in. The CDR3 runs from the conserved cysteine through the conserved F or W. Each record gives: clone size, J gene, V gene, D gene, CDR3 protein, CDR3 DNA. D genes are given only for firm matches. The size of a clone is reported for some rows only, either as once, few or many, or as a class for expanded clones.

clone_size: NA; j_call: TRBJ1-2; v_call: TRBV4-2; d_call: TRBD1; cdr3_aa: CASSQEDTGGYGYTF; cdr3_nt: TGTGCCAGCAGCCAAGAGGATACAGGGGGCTATGGCTACACCTTC
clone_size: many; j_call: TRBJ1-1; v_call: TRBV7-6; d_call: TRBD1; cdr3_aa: CASSSQVQGQLVEVNTEAFF; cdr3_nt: TGTGCCAGCAGCTCACAAGTCCAGGGACAGTTAGTAGAAGTGAACACTGAAGCTTTCTTT
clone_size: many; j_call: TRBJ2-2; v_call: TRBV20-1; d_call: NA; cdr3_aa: CSARDHTVGTGELFF; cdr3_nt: TGCAGTGCTAGAGATCACACAGTCGGCACCGGGGAGCTGTTTTTT
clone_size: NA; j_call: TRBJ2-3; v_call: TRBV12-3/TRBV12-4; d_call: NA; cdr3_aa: CASSLGLDSTDTQYF; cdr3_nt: TGTGCCAGCAGTTTGGGGCTCGACAGCACAGATACGCAGTATTTT
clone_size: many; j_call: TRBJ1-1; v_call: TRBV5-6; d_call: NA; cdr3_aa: CASSSSTIMNTEAFF; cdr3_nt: TGTGCCAGCAGCTCCTCGACTATCATGAACACTGAAGCTTTCTTT
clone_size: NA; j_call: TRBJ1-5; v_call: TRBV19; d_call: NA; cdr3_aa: CASSERTGNQPQHF; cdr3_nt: TGTGCCAGTAGTGAAAGGACGGGCAATCAGCCCCAGCATTTT
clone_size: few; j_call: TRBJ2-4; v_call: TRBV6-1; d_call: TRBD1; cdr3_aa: CASSDTGQPIAKNIQYF; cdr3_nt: TGTGCCAGCAGTGATACGGGACAGCCGATAGCCAAAAACATTCAGTACTTC
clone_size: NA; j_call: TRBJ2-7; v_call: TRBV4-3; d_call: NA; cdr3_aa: CASSQDRAGPSSYEQYF; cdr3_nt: TGCGCCAGCAGCCAAGATAGGGCGGGGCCTAGCTCCTACGAGCAGTACTTC
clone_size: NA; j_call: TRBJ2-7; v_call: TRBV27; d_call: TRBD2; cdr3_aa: CASSLSTSGSSYEQYF; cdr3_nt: TGTGCCAGCAGTTTATCTACTAGCGGTAGCTCCTACGAGCAGTACTTC
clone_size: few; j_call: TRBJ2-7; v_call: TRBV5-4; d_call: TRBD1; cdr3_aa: CASSWGDRTSYEQYF; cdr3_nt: TGTGCCAGCAGCTGGGGGGACAGGACCTCCTACGAGCAGTACTTC
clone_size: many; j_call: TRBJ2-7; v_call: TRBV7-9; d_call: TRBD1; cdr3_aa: CASSLQFIGTAAYEQYF; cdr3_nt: TGTGCCAGCAGCTTACAGTTCATTGGGACAGCGGCCTACGAGCAGTACTTC
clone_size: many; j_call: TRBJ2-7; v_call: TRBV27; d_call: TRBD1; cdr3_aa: CASSLTGHSYEQYF; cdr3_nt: TGTGCCAGCAGCCTGACAGGGCACTCCTACGAGCAGTACTTC
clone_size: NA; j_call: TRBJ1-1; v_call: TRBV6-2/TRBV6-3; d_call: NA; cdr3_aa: CASSYDYEAIF; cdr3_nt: TGTGCCAGCAGTTACGACTATGAAGCTATCTTT
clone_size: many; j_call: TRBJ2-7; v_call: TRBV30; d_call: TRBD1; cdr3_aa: CAWSTGVEQYF; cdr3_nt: TGTGCCTGGAGTACAGGGGTCGAGCAGTACTTC
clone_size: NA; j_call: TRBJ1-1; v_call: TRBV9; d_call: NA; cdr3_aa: CASSEPYEGGRLTEAFF; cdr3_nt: TGTGCCAGCAGCGAACCCTACGAGGGGGGGCGGCTCACTGAAGCTTTCTTT
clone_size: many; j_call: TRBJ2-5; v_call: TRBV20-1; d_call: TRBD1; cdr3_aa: CSARGQGPETQYF; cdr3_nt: TGCAGTGCTAGGGGACAGGGGCCAGAGACCCAGTACTTC
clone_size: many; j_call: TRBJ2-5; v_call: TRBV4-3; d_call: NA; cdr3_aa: CASSQALMETQYF; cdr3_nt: TGCGCCAGCAGCCAAGCGCTTATGGAGACCCAGTACTTC
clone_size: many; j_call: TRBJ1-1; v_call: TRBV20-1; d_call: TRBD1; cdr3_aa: CSARQGGTEAFF; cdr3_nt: TGCAGCGCCCGACAGGGAGGCACTGAAGCTTTCTTT
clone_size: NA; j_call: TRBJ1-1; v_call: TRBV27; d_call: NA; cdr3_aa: CASSFDGSKAEAFF; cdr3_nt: TGTGCCAGCAGTTTCGACGGAAGCAAGGCTGAAGCTTTCTTT
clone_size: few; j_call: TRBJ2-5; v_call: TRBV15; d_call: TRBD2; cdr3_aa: CATSRGRGTSGRAGETQYF; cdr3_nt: TGTGCCACCAGCAGAGGAAGAGGGACTAGCGGGAGGGCGGGGGAGACCCAGTACTTC
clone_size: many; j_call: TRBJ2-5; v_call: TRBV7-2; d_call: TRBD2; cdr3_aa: CASNAWGLAGGETQYF; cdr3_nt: TGTGCCAGCAACGCGTGGGGACTAGCGGGAGGAGAGACCCAGTACTTC
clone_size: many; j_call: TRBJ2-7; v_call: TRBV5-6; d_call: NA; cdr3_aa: CASSRDVYEQYF; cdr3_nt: TGTGCCAGCAGCCGCGACGTATACGAGCAGTACTTC
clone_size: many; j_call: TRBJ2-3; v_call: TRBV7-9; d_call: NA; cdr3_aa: CASSPLGQLTDTQYF; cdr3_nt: TGTGCCAGCAGCCCTCTCGGACAGCTCACAGATACGCAGTATTTT
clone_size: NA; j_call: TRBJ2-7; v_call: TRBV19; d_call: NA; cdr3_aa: CASSGWAGEDERYF; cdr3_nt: TGTGCCAGTAGTGGTTGGGCAGGGGAGGACGAGCGGTACTTC
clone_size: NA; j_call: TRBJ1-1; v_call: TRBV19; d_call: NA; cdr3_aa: CASTRGGWTEAFF; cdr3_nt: TGTGCCAGTACCCGAGGAGGATGGACTGAAGCTTTCTTT
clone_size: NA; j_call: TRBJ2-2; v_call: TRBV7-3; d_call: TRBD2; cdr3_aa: CASRIRTSGDTGELFF; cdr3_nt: TGTGCCAGCAGAATCCGGACTAGCGGGGACACCGGGGAGCTGTTTTTT
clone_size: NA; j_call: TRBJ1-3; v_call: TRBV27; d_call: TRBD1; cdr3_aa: CASSATGGSGNTIYF; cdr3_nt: TGTGCCAGCAGTGCTACAGGGGGCTCTGGAAACACCATATATTTT
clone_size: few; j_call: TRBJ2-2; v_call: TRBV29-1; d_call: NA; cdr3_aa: CSVEAGDSNTGELFF; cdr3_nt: TGCAGCGTTGAAGCTGGTGATTCGAACACCGGGGAGCTGTTTTTT
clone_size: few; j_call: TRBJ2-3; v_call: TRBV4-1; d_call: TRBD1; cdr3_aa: CASSQDKGQGTDTQYF; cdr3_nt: TGCGCCAGCAGCCAAGATAAGGGACAGGGGACAGATACGCAGTATTTT
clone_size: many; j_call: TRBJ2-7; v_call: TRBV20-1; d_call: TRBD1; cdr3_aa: CSARDPEGTGDLEQYF; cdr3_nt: TGCAGTGCTAGAGATCCGGAGGGGACAGGGGATCTCGAGCAGTACTTC
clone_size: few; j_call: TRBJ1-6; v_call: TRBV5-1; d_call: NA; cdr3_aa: CASAVLYSPLHF; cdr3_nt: TGCGCCAGCGCTGTCTTATATTCACCCCTCCACTTT
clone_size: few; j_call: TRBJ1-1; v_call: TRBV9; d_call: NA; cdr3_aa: CASSGTKGTQNTEAFF; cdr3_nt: TGTGCCAGCAGCGGTACGAAGGGGACACAGAACACTGAAGCTTTCTTT
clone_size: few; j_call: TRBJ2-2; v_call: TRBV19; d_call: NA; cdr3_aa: CASSMYGDTGELFF; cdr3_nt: TGTGCCAGTAGTATGTATGGGGACACCGGGGAGCTGTTTTTT
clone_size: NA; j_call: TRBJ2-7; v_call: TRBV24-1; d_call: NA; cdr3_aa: CATSDFGQSEQYF; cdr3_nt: TGTGCCACCAGTGATTTCGGCCAGTCCGAGCAGTACTTC
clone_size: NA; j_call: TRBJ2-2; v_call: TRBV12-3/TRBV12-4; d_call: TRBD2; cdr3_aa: CASSPMLAGGNTGELFF; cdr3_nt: TGTGCCAGCAGCCCTATGTTGGCGGGGGGGAACACCGGGGAGCTGTTTTTT
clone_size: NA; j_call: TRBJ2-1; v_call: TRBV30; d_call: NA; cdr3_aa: CAGWAGMGGAGNEQFF; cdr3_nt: TGTGCCGGTTGGGCAGGGATGGGGGGCGCAGGCAATGAGCAGTTCTTC
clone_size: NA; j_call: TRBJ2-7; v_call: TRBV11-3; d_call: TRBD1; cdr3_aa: CASSLKVVKDRTTYAQYF; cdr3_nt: TGTGCCAGCAGCTTAAAGGTGGTTAAGGACAGGACAACCTACGCGCAGTACTTC
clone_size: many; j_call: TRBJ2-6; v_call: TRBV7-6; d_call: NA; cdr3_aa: CASSLGWAPTGANVLTF; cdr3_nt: TGTGCCAGCAGCTTAGGATGGGCGCCAACTGGGGCCAACGTCCTGACTTTC
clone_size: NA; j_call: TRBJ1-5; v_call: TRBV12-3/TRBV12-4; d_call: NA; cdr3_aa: CASSGGSGKQPQHF; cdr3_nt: TGTGCCAGCAGCGGAGGTTCCGGCAAACAGCCCCAGCATTTT
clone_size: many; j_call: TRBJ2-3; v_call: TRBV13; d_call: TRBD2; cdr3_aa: CASSLMGTKVTDTQYF; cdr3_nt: TGTGCCAGCAGCTTAATGGGGACTAAAGTCACAGATACGCAGTATTTT
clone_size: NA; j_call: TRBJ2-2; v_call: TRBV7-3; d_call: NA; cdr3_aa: CASSPDSAGELFF; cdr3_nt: TGTGCCAGCAGCCCGGACAGTGCCGGGGAGCTGTTTTTT
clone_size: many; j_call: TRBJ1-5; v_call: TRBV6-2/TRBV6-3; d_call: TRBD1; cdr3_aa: CASRHPGQGNQPQHF; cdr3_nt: TGTGCCAGCCGCCATCCGGGACAGGGAAATCAGCCCCAGCATTTT
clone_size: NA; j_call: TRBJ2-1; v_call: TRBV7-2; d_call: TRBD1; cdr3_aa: CASRPGQREVQFF; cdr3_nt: TGTGCCAGCAGACCGGGACAGCGTGAGGTGCAGTTCTTC
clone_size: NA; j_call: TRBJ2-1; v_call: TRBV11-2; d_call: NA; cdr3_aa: CASQRRERGGGLSNEQFF; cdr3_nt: TGTGCCAGCCAACGTAGAGAGAGGGGGGGAGGGTTATCCAATGAGCAGTTCTTC
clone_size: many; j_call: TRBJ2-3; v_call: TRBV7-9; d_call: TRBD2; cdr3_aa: CASSTTSGGPNTDTQYF; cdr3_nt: TGTGCCAGCAGCACGACTAGCGGGGGACCTAACACAGATACGCAGTATTTT
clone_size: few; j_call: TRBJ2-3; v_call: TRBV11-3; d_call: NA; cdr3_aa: CASSPGGEDTQYF; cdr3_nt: TGTGCCAGCAGCCCAGGTGGCGAAGATACGCAGTATTTT